Below are 21 T cell receptor beta chains sequenced from a single sample in a study of blood T cell repertoires in COVID-19. Assay: immunoSEQ multiplex PCR; the TCRdb copy retains only in-frame clones and omits some. Of around 200,000 clones listed, less than 90% are singletons. The material sequenced was peripheral blood. All receptors derive from a man aged 35 to 55 with active or convalescent COVID-19.

V gene TRBV6-1 combines with J gene TRBJ1-1; D not resolved. The CDR3 sequence is 14 residues long. Germline V gives CDR1 MNHNS, CDR2 SASEGT. Between the trimmed V and J ends, which lost 2 bases and 6 bases, there was a span of 13 bases. The CDR3 loop is CASSESNSWAEAFF. In nucleotides, the CDR3 is TGTGCCAGCAGTGAATCGAACAGTTGGGCTGAAGCTTTCTTT.

V usage is TRBV25-1 and J usage is TRBJ1-2; 10 nucleotides agree with TRBD1. The CDR3 runs to 16 residues. Germline V lookup: CDR1 MGHDK, CDR2 SYGVNS. With 1 base clipped from V and 3 bases from J, the junction kept 5 bases outside the gene matches. In DNA, the CDR3 is TGTGCCAGCAGTGAATCCCGGACAGGGGGAGACTATGGCTACACCTTC. Protein: CASSESRTGGDYGYTF.

This chain connects TRBV28 to TRBJ1-5; D is perhaps TRBD1 (5 bases). CDR3 length: 15 amino acids. CDR1 and CDR2 (germline): MDHEN, SYDVKM. The ends were cut back, 3 bases at V and 7 bases at J, with 16 bases in the middle. As DNA, the CDR3 is TGTGCCAGCAGTTTGTTGCAGGGTGTAGGCCAGCCCCAGCATTTT. Its translation: CASSLLQGVGQPQHF.

This sequence joins TRBV28 and TRBJ2-4; TRBD2 agrees at 10 bases. CDR3 length equals 18 residues. Trimming cost V 4 bases and J 1 base; bases outside gene matches: 10. The V gene's germline CDR1 is MDHEN and CDR2 SYDVKM. CDR3 coding DNA: TGTGCCAGCAGTTACCCCCTAGCGGGAGATGAGGCCAAAAACATTCAGTACTTC. This translates into CASSYPLAGDEAKNIQYF.

The chain employs TRBV7-3 and TRBJ2-3; D not certain. Germline V lookup: CDR1 SGHTA, CDR2 FQGTGA. V was clipped by 4 bases and J by 2 bases, with 10 bases between them. This CDR3 has 14 amino acids. Here the CDR3 reads CASSSGWNTDTQYF. The CDR3 DNA sequence: TGTGCCAGCAGCTCCGGGTGGAACACAGATACGCAGTATTTT.

This clone occurred once. The V call is TRBV11-2, the J call TRBJ2-5; D possibly corresponds to TRBD2 (6 bases). V lost 0 bases and J lost 5, with 16 bases in between. The CDR3 is 16 amino acids. Germline V gives CDR1 SGHAT, CDR2 FQNNGV. CDR3 sequence: CASSLEGVGTQETQYF. CDR3 in DNA: TGTGCCAGCAGCTTAGAGGGCGTGGGGACTCAGGAGACCCAGTACTTC.

This sequence joins TRBV19 and TRBJ2-1, with D tentatively TRBD2 (5 bases). Deletions cut 6 bases from V and 3 bases from J, with 9 bases between. CDR3 size: 13 residues. Per germline, CDR1 LNHDA and CDR2 SQIVND (reference sequence). The CDR3 here is CASRTGNYNEQFF. CDR3 DNA sequence: TGTGCCAGTAGGACGGGGAACTACAATGAGCAGTTCTTC.

The chain combines TRBV11-2 with TRBJ2-1; TRBD1 matches 7 bases. CDR1 and CDR2 (germline): SGHAT, FQNNGV. CDR3 length: 16 amino acids. V was clipped by 2 bases and J by 1 base; unmatched bases: 5. DNA of the CDR3: TGTGCCAGCAGCTTATGGGACAGAGCTTCCTACAATGAGCAGTTCTTC. The encoded protein is CASSLWDRASYNEQFF.

J is TRBJ2-3 and V is TRBV9, with a weak D call TRBD1 (5 bases). This CDR3 is built from 15 residues. The V gene lost 4 bases and the J gene lost 2 bases, with 14 bases spanning the gap. Germline values: CDR1 SGDLS, CDR2 YYNGEE. CDR3 residues: CASSPWGRSTDTQYF. In nucleotides, the CDR3 is TGTGCCAGCAGCCCTTGGGGCCGATCCACAGATACGCAGTATTTT. Together with reference TRBV9 and TRBJ2-3, the CDR3 gives the full variable domain: DSGVTQTPKHLITATGQRVTLRCSPRSGDLSVYWYQQSLDQGLQFLIQYYNGEERAKGNILERFSAQQFPDLHSELNLSSLELGDSALYFCASSPWGRSTDTQYFGPGTRLTVL.

J is TRBJ1-2 and V is TRBV27, with D possibly being TRBD1 (5 bases). This CDR3 has 17 residues. Germline assignment: CDR1 MNHEY and CDR2 SMNVEV (reference sequence). V lost 2 bases to trimming and J lost 3 bases, with 19 bases between them. CDR3 in amino acids: CASSLRRQHLGHYGYTF. The CDR3 coding sequence is TGTGCCAGCAGTTTAAGGCGACAGCACCTTGGGCACTATGGCTACACCTTC.

The rearrangement uses TRBV29-1 and TRBJ2-1; a possible D gene is TRBD1 (6 bases). CDR3 length equals 11 residues. Germline CDR1 and CDR2: SQVTM and ANQGSEA. Trimming pared 4 bases from V and 8 bases from J, leaving 9 bases between. CDR3 nucleotides: TGCAGCGTTGGGGACATCGATGAGCAGTTCTTC. Protein: CSVGDIDEQFF.

The V gene is TRBV25-1, the J gene TRBJ2-7; a possible D gene is TRBD2 (5 bases). Trimming removed 3 bases from V and 3 bases from J, with 12 bases in between. The V gene's germline CDR1 is MGHDK and CDR2 SYGVNS. The CDR3 runs to 14 residues. This CDR3 is CASSDRGYVYEQYF. For the CDR3, the DNA is TGTGCCAGCAGTGATCGGGGATACGTCTACGAGCAGTACTTC.

V gene TRBV5-6 combines with J gene TRBJ1-3, with TRBD1 identical over 8 bases. V shed 4 bases, J shed 4 bases, and the junction held 7 bases outside the gene matches. The CDR3 totals 15 residues. The germline V gene encodes CDR1 SGHDT and CDR2 YYEEEE. The CDR3 coding sequence is TGTGCCAGCAGCCTTGGACAGGGAGCCGGAAACACCATATATTTT. Translating gives CASSLGQGAGNTIYF. Drawing the rest from reference TRBV5-6 and TRBJ1-3, the complete variable domain is DAGVTQSPTHLIKTRGQQVTLRCSPKSGHDTVSWYQQALGQGPQFIFQYYEEEERQRGNFPDRFSGHQFPNYSSELNVNALLLGDSALYLCASSLGQGAGNTIYFGEGSWLTVV.

The CDR3 sequence: CASSGFVGEHTEAFF. CDR3 DNA: TGTGCCAGCTCGGGATTTGTCGGGGAACACACTGAAGCTTTCTTT. The rearrangement joins TRBV6-6 to TRBJ1-1; D gene unclear. Germline CDR1 and CDR2: MNHNY and SVGAGI (reference sequence). The CDR3 length is 15 residues. The V end lost 8 bases, the J end lost 3 bases, and 19 bases lay between the germline ends.

The chain employs TRBV9 and TRBJ2-7, with a tentative D call TRBD2 (6 bases). Germline assignment: CDR1 SGDLS and CDR2 YYNGEE. V lost 0 bases to trimming and J lost 2 bases, with 9 bases between them. The CDR3 covers 14 residues. The CDR3 loop reads CASSVGTGAYEQYF. The CDR3, as DNA: TGTGCCAGCAGCGTAGGAACGGGGGCCTACGAGCAGTACTTC.

The CDR3 DNA reads TGCGCCAGCAGCCCAGGCGGGGCTGTTAGCGAGCAGTACTTC. Translated: CASSPGGAVSEQYF. The genes are TRBV5-1 and TRBJ2-7; tentative D call: TRBD2 (6 bases). This CDR3 contains 14 residues. CDR1 and CDR2 from the germline V gene are SGHRS and YFSETQ. V shed 4 bases and J shed 6 bases, with 17 bases lying between them.

The rearrangement joins TRBV28 to TRBJ1-5; D may be TRBD1 (6 bases). Germline assignment: CDR1 MDHEN and CDR2 SYDVKM. V lost 8 bases, J lost 9 bases, and 14 bases lay in between. The CDR3 has 12 residues. CDR3 region: CASLRTARPQHF. Here the CDR3 DNA reads TGTGCCAGCCTTAGGACAGCCCGGCCCCAGCATTTT. Drawing the rest from reference TRBV28 and TRBJ1-5, the complete variable domain is DVKVTQSSRYLVKRTGEKVFLECVQDMDHENMFWYRQDPGLGLRLIYFSYDVKMKEKGDIPEGYSVSREKKERFSLILESASTNQTSMYLCASLRTARPQHFGDGTRLSIL.

The chain carries TRBV4-1 and TRBJ1-1, with D maybe TRBD1 (5 bases). The CDR3 spans 16 residues. V lost 1 base and J 1 base, leaving 13 bases between the germline ends. The germline V gene encodes CDR1 MGHRA and CDR2 YSYEKL. CDR3 bases: TGCGCCAGCAGCCAAGCACCCAGGGCGGCGAACACTGAAGCTTTCTTT. Translating it yields CASSQAPRAANTEAFF.

The chain uses TRBV4-1 and TRBJ2-3; possibly TRBD1 for D (6 bases). The CDR3 loop spans 17 amino acids. The V gene lost 2 bases and the J gene lost 7 bases, with 22 bases spanning the gap. Germline loops: CDR1 MGHRA, CDR2 YSYEKL. The CDR3 loop is CASSQPTTGRGIHTQYF. The CDR3 DNA reads as TGCGCCAGCAGCCAACCGACAACAGGGAGAGGGATCCATACGCAGTATTTT.

The chain is built from TRBV28 and TRBJ1-2; no firm D call. The V gene lost 8 bases and the J gene lost 1 base, with 17 bases spanning the gap. This CDR3 is 15 amino acids long. Germline values: CDR1 MDHEN, CDR2 SYDVKM. CDR3 region: CASSSPSRVNYGYTF. CDR3 DNA sequence: TGTGCCAGCTCTTCCCCCTCGCGGGTTAACTATGGCTACACCTTC.

The V call is TRBV5-1, the J call TRBJ1-2, with D tentatively TRBD1 (5 bases). With 4 bases removed from V and 8 bases from J, the gap between germline ends came to 21 bases. The CDR3 sequence is 15 residues long. Germline CDR1 is SGHRS and CDR2 is YFSETQ. The CDR3 spells CASSHERAGLEGYTF. In DNA form, the CDR3 reads TGCGCCAGCAGCCACGAACGGGCAGGGCTCGAAGGCTACACCTTC. The complete variable domain, with remaining parts taken from reference TRBV5-1 and TRBJ1-2, reads KAGVTQTPRYLIKTRGQQVTLSCSPISGHRSVSWYQQTPGQGLQFLFEYFSETQRNKGNFPGRFSGRQFSNSRSEMNVSTLELGDSALYLCASSHERAGLEGYTFGSGTRLTVV.